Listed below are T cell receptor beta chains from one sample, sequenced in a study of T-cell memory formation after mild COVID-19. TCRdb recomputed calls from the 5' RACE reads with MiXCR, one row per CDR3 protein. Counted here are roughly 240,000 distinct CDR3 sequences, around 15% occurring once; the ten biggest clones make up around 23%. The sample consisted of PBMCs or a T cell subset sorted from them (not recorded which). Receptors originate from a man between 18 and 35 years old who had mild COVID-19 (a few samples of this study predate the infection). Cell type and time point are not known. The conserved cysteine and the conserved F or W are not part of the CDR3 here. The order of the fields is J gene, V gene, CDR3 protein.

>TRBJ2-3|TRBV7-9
ASSPSLNQY
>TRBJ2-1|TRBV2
ASSEDMSSYNEQF
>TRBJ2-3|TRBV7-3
ASSLLGRTDTQY
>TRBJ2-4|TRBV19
ASSLGQGTPRWNIQY
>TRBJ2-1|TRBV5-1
ASSLQANEQF
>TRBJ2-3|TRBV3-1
ASSQEWGTGPDTQY
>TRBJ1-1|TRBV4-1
ASSQGVLQGTEAF
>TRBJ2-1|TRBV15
ATSRGDTSGANEQF
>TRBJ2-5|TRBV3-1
ASSQVRDPEETQY
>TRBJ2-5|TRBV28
ASSFWGTSEETQY
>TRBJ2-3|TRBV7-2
ASSGRDSTDTQY
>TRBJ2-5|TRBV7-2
ASSLGPLDSTQY
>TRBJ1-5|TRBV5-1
ARSLAGTADQPQH
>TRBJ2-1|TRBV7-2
ASRKTAGGSYNEQF
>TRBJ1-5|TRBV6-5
ASSYDGGQPQH
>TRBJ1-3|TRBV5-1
ASSLSYGSGNTIY
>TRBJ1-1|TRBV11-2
ASSPGSGDTEAF
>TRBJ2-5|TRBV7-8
ASSLDYPGTLETQY
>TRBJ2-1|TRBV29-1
SVAGSTYNEQF
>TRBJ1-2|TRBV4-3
ASSQAGRAYT
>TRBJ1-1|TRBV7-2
ASSFAGTGRQAF
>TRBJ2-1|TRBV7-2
ASSSGFPGSSYNEQF
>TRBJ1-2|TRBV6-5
ASSPAGNYGYT
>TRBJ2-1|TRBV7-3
ASSSSTSGGYNEQF
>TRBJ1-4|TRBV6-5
ASSPTGTGNEKLF
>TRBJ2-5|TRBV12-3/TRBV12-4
ASSSPYAEKETQY
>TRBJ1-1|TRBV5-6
ASSFGTGTEAF
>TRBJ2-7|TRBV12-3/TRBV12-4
ASSFWDRGSHEQY
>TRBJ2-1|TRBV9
ASSVAVSSYNEQF
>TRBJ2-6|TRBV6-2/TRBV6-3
ASSFDRGSSSGANVLT
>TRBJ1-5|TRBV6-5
ASSFGPRGSNQPQH
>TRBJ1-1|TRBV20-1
SARDLMRAGDTEAF
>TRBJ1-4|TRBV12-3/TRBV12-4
ASSPSQEKLF
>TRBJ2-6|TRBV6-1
ASSVHNSGANVLT
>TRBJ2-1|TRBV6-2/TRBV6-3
ASSPLAGGESEQF
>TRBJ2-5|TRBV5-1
ASSLVQGRGQETQY
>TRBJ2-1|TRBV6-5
ASSSRWTSGGEEQF
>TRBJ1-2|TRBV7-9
ASSLALAGADGYT
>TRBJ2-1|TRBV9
ASSPQGTGGEF
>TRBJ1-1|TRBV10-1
ASTPPWAPNLAF
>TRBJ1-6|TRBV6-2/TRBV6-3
ASSLGQDGNSPLH
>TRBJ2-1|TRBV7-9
ASSLGWWSGARNEQF
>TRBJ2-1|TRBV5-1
ASSLASGGLWDEQF
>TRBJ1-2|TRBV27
ASSFALSYGYT
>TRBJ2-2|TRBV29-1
SVESFLAGAPGGELF
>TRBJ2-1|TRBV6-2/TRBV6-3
ASSPRQGAHEQF
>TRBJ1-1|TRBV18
ASSPNHGLNTEAF
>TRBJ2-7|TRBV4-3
ASSQDRTSGFYEQY
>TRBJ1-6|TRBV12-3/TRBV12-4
ASKGGGSPLH
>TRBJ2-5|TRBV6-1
ASSDGTGKETQY
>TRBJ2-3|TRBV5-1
ASGGTSTDTQY
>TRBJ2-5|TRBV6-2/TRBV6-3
ASRNGGTQETQY
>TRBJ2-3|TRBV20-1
SAAYSGLTWGTDTQY
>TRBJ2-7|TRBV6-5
ASSYSSWGVKGYEQY
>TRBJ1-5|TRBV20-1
SARDNRGGQPQH
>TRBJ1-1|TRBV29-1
SVGGAWTGDFNTEAF